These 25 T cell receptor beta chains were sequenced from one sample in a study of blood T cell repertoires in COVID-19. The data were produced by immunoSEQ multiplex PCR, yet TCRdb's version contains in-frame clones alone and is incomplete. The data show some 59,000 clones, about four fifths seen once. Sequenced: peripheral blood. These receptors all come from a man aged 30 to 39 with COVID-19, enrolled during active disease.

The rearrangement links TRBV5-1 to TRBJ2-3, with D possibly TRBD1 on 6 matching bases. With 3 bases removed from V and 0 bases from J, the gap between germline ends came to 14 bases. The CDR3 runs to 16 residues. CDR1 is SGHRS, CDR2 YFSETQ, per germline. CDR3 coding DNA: TGCGCCAGCAGCTGGCCGGGACATTCTAGCACAGATACGCAGTATTTT. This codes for CASSWPGHSSTDTQYF.

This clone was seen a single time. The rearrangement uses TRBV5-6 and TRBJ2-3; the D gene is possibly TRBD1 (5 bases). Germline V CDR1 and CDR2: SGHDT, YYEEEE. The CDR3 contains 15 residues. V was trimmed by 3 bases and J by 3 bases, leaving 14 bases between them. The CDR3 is CASSSPGYETDTQYF. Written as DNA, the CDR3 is TGTGCCAGCAGCTCCCCAGGGTACGAGACAGATACGCAGTATTTT.

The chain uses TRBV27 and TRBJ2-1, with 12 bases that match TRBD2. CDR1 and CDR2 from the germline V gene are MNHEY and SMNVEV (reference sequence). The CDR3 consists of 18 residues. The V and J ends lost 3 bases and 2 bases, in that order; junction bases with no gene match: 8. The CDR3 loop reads CASSFRSLAGGPYNEQFF. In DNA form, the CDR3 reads TGTGCCAGCAGTTTCAGGTCCCTAGCGGGGGGGCCCTACAATGAGCAGTTCTTC.

The DNA for the CDR3 is TGCGCCAGCAGCCATAGCGGGCCTGTTGATACGCAGTATTTT. Protein product: CASSHSGPVDTQYF. The rearrangement links TRBV4-1 to TRBJ2-3; 7 nucleotides line up with TRBD2. The CDR3 runs 14 residues. Germline CDR1 reads MGHRA; CDR2 reads YSYEKL. With V trimmed by 3 bases and J by 6 bases, 6 bases remained unmatched.

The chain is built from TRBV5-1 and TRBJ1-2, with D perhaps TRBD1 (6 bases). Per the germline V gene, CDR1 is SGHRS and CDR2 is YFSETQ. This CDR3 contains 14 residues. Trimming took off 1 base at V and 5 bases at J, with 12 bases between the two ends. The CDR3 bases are TGCGCCAGCAGCTTGTACAGGGCGGAGTATGGCTACACCTTC. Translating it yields CASSLYRAEYGYTF.

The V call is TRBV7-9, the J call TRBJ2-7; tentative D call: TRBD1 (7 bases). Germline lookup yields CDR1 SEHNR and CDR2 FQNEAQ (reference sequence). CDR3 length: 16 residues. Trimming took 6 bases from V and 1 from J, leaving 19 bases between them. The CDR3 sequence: CASSGGGSTPSYEQYF. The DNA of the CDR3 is TGTGCCAGCAGTGGAGGGGGCAGTACGCCATCCTACGAGCAGTACTTC.

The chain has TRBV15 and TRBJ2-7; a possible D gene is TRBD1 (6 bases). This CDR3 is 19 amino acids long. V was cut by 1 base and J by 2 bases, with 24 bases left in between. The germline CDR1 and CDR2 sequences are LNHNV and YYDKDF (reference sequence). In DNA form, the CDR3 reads TGTGCCACCAGCAGAGGGATCAGGGGCTTGATACAGGAGACCTACGAGCAGTACTTC. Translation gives CATSRGIRGLIQETYEQYF.

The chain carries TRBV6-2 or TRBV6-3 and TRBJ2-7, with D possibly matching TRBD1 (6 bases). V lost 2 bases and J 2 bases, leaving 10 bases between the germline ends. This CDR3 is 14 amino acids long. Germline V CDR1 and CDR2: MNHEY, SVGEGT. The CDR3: CASSYVGTPYEQYF. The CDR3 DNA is TGTGCCAGCAGTTACGTGGGGACACCCTACGAGCAGTACTTC.

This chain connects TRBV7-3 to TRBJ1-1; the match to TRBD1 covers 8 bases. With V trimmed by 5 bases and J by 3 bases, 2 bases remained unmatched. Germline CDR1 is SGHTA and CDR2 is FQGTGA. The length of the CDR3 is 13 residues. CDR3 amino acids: CASSPDRDTEAFF. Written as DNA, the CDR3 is TGTGCCAGCAGCCCGGACAGGGACACTGAAGCTTTCTTT.

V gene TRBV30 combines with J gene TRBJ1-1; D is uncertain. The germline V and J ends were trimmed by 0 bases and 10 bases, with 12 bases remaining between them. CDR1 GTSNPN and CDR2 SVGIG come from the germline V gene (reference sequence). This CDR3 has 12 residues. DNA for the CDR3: TGTGCCTGGAGTGTACTCAGGCACGGAGCTTTCTTT. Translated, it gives CAWSVLRHGAFF.

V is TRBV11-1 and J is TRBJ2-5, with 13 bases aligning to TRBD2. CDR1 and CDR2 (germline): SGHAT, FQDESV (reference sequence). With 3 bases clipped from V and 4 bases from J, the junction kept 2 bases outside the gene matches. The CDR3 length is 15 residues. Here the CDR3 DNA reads TGTGCCAGCAGCTTCACTAGCGGGAGGGGAGAGACCCAGTACTTC. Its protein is CASSFTSGRGETQYF.

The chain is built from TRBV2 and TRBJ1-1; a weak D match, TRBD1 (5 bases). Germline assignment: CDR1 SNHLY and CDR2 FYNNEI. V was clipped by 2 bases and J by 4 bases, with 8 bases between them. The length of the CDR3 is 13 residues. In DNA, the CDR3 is TGTGCCAGCAGTGAATTTCAGGGCACTGAAGCTTTCTTT. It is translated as CASSEFQGTEAFF.

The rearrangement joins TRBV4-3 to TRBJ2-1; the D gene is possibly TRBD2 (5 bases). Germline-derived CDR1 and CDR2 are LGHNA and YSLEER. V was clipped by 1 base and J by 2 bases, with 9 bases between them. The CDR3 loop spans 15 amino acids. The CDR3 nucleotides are TGCGCCAGCAGCCAAGGAACGGGGACCTACAATGAGCAGTTCTTC. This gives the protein CASSQGTGTYNEQFF.

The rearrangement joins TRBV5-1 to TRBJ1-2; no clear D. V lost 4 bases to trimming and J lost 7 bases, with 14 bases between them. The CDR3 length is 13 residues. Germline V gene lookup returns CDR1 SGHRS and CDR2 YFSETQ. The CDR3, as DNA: TGCGCCAGCAGCCCCCTCAGTGGTGCTGGCTACACCTTC. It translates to CASSPLSGAGYTF.

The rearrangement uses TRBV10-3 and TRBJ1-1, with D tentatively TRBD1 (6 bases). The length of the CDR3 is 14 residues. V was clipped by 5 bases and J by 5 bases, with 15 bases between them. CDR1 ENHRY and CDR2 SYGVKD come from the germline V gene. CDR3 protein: CAISNTGTWTEAFF. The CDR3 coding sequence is TGTGCCATCAGTAATACCGGGACATGGACTGAAGCTTTCTTT.

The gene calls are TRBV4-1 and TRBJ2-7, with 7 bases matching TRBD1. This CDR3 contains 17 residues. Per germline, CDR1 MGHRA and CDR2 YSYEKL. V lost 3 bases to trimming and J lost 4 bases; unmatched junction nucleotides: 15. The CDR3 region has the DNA TGCGCCAGCAGCCACGAAATTTACAGGGGCTTTCATTACGAGCAGTACTTC. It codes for CASSHEIYRGFHYEQYF.

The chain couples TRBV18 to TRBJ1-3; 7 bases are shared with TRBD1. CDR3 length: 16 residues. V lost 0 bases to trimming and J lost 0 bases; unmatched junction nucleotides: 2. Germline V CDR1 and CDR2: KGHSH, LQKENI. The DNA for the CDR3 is TGTGCCAGCTCACCACCTCAGGGGGACTCTGGAAACACCATATATTTT. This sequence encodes CASSPPQGDSGNTIYF.

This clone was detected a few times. CDR3 nucleotides: TGTGCCAGTAGTTCAGGACAGGGTTACGAGCAGTACTTC. It yields the protein CASSSGQGYEQYF. The chain is built from TRBV19 and TRBJ2-7, with 8 nucleotides matching TRBD1. V shed 5 bases, J shed 4 bases, and the junction held 4 bases outside the gene matches. Germline V gives CDR1 LNHDA, CDR2 SQIVND (reference sequence). This CDR3 region has 13 residues.

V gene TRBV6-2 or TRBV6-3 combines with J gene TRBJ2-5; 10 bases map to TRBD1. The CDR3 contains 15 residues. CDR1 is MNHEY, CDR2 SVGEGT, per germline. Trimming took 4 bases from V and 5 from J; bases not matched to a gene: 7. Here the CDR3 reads CASSFTTGGRETQYF. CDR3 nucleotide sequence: TGTGCCAGCAGTTTTACGACAGGGGGCAGGGAGACCCAGTACTTC.

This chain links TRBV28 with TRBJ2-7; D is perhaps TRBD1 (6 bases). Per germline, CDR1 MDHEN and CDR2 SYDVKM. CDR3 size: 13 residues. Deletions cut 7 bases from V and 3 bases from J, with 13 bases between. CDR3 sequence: CASKTPGDYEQYF. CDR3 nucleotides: TGTGCCAGCAAAACCCCAGGGGACTACGAGCAGTACTTC.

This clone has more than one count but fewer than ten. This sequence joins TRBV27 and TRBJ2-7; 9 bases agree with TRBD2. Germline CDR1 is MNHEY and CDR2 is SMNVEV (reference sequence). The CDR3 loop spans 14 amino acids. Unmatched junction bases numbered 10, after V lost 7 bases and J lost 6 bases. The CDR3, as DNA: TGTGCCAGCACAGCCGGGACTAGCTTTAGCGAGCAGTACTTC. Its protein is CASTAGTSFSEQYF.

As DNA, the CDR3 is TGTGCCAGCAATGGGGGGGCTTTTGGTTCACCCCTCCACTTT. Its protein is CASNGGAFGSPLHF. The chain couples TRBV25-1 to TRBJ1-6; TRBD1 is a possible D gene (6 bases). The V end was cut by 7 bases, the J end by 9 bases, with 16 bases between. Per the germline V gene, CDR1 is MGHDK and CDR2 is SYGVNS. The CDR3 loop spans 14 amino acids.

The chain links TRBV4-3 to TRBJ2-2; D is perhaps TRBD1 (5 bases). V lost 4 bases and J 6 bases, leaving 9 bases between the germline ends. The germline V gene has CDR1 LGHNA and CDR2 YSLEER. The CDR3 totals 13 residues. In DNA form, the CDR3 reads TGCGCCAGCAGCCGAACAGGATCCGGGGAGCTGTTTTTT. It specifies CASSRTGSGELFF.

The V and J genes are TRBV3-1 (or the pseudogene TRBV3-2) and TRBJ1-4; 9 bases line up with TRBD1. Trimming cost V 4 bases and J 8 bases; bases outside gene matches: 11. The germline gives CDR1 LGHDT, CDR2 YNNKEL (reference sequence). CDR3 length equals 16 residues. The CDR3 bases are TGTGCCAGCAGCCCGACAAGGACAGGGGAAGGCGAAAAACTGTTTTTT. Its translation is CASSPTRTGEGEKLFF.

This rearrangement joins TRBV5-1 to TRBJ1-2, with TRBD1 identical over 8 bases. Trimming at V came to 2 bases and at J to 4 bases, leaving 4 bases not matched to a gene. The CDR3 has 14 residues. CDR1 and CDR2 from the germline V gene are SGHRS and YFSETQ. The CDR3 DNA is TGCGCCAGCAGCTTTCTTACAGGGGGCTATGGCTACACCTTC. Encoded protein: CASSFLTGGYGYTF.